Listed below are T cell receptor beta chains from one sample, sequenced in a study of T cell responses to AZD1222 COVID-19 vaccine. The data were produced by immunoSEQ multiplex PCR, yet TCRdb's version contains in-frame clones alone and is incomplete. The repertoire has fewer than 120,000 clones, around 82% of them found once; the top ten carry less than 5%. The specimen was peripheral blood, collected on day 0 of AZD1222 vaccination. These receptors were taken from an adult in good health. Both conserved end residues are part of each CDR3. The order of the fields is V gene, clone size, J gene, D gene, CDR3 protein, CDR3 DNA. D genes are given only for firm matches. Clone size is given for some rows only: seen once, a few or many times, or a class if the clone is expanded.

>TRBV5-4|once|TRBJ1-2|.
CASSLGDGGIYGYTF
TGTGCCAGCAGCTTGGGGGACGGGGGGATCTATGGCTACACCTTC
>TRBV28|few|TRBJ2-1|.
CASSLIRRDGEQFF
TGTGCCAGCAGTTTAATTAGGCGGGACGGTGAGCAGTTCTTC
>TRBV7-2|.|TRBJ2-5|.
CASSPRVSRVETQYF
TGTGCCAGCAGCCCACGGGTGAGCAGGGTCGAGACCCAGTACTTC
>TRBV11-3|.|TRBJ2-5|.
CASSLGGRDQKGGTQYF
TGTGCCAGCAGCTTAGGGGGCCGGGACCAAAAAGGGGGGACCCAGTACTTC
>TRBV6-6|.|TRBJ2-5|TRBD1
CASRPGGQGGGETQYF
TGTGCCAGCAGACCCGGGGGACAGGGAGGGGGAGAGACCCAGTACTTC
>TRBV3-1/TRBV3-2|.|TRBJ2-5|.
CASSPLTVTGETQYF
TGTGCCAGCAGCCCCTTGACTGTAACGGGGGAGACCCAGTACTTC
>TRBV28|.|TRBJ2-3|.
CASREQGRATDTQYF
TGTGCCAGCAGGGAACAGGGTAGGGCCACAGATACGCAGTATTTT
>TRBV30|.|TRBJ1-2|TRBD1
CAWSVGQGGYGYTF
TGTGCCTGGAGTGTAGGACAGGGTGGTTATGGCTACACCTTC
>TRBV5-6|.|TRBJ2-7|.
CASTTGYGGEFYEQYF
TGTGCCAGCACCACCGGGTACGGGGGCGAGTTCTACGAGCAGTACTTC
>TRBV7-2|.|TRBJ2-2|.
CASSVRLGTGELFF
TGTGCCAGCAGCGTAAGACTAGGAACCGGGGAGCTGTTTTTT
>TRBV6-6|.|TRBJ1-2|TRBD1
CASGGTGGQYGYTF
TGTGCCAGCGGGGGGACAGGGGGCCAATATGGCTACACCTTC
>TRBV6-5|once|TRBJ2-7|.
CASSTGGPGHEQYF
TGTGCCAGCAGTACCGGAGGGCCAGGCCACGAGCAGTACTTC
>TRBV24-1|few|TRBJ1-2|.
CATSEGRGDYTF
TGTGCCACCAGTGAGGGCAGGGGTGACTACACCTTC
>TRBV30|few|TRBJ1-1|TRBD1
CAWSVNRGQMNTEAFF
TGTGCCTGGAGTGTAAATCGGGGACAGATGAACACTGAAGCTTTCTTT
>TRBV27|.|TRBJ2-2|.
CASSLSRLGAGELFF
TGTGCCAGCAGTTTATCCCGTCTTGGGGCCGGGGAGCTGTTTTTT
>TRBV20-1|.|TRBJ1-5|.
CSASTGLGSQPQHF
TGCAGTGCTAGTACAGGCTTGGGGAGCCAGCCCCAGCATTTT
>TRBV7-8|few|TRBJ2-6|.
CASSLGRGRTGANVLTF
TGTGCCAGCAGCTTAGGGAGGGGAAGAACTGGGGCCAACGTCCTGACTTTC
>TRBV2|.|TRBJ1-5|.
CASTRDFNQPQHF
TGTGCCAGCACCCGGGATTTCAATCAGCCCCAGCATTTT
>TRBV19|.|TRBJ1-5|.
CASSIGGRRQNQPQHF
TGTGCCAGTAGTATAGGAGGCCGACGGCAAAATCAGCCCCAGCATTTT
>TRBV6-5|.|TRBJ1-2|TRBD1
CASSQWDRSPYGYTF
TGTGCCAGCAGTCAATGGGACAGGTCGCCCTATGGCTACACCTTC
>TRBV5-4|few|TRBJ2-4|TRBD1
CASSLDGTGFSNIQYF
TGTGCCAGCAGCTTGGATGGGACAGGGTTTTCTAACATTCAGTACTTC
>TRBV5-1|.|TRBJ2-7|.
CASSLGWGRHSEQYF
TGCGCCAGCAGCTTGGGGTGGGGCCGACACTCTGAGCAGTACTTC
>TRBV7-6|.|TRBJ2-5|.
CASSSHTGSAETQYF
TGTGCCAGCAGCTCGCACACAGGGTCGGCAGAGACCCAGTACTTC
>TRBV11-2|few|TRBJ2-1|TRBD1
CASSLRGGNSYNEQFF
TGTGCCAGCAGCTTAAGAGGGGGCAACTCCTACAATGAGCAGTTCTTC
>TRBV4-3|.|TRBJ2-7|.
CASSQDRRNYEQYF
TGCGCCAGCAGCCAAGACAGACGAAACTACGAGCAGTACTTC
>TRBV3-1/TRBV3-2|few|TRBJ1-4|.
CASSSERPGVATNEKLFF
TGTGCCAGCAGCTCGGAGAGACCGGGGGTTGCAACTAATGAAAAACTGTTTTTT
>TRBV28|.|TRBJ1-1|TRBD1
CASSSPRQGTEAFF
TGTGCCAGCAGTTCCCCCCGACAGGGCACTGAAGCTTTCTTT
>TRBV18|.|TRBJ2-1|TRBD2
CASSLTSTSLVPNEQFF
TGTGCCAGCTCACTCACCTCGACTAGCCTAGTACCTAATGAGCAGTTCTTC
>TRBV28|.|TRBJ1-6|.
CASSPLNNSPLHF
TGTGCCAGCAGTCCCCTCAATAATTCACCCCTCCACTTT
>TRBV6-1|.|TRBJ1-1|.
CASSEVTRGTEAFF
TGTGCCAGCAGTGAAGTAACAAGGGGCACTGAAGCTTTCTTT
>TRBV3-1/TRBV3-2|.|TRBJ1-1|.
CASSRSQQLNTEAFF
TGTGCCAGCAGCCGGTCCCAACAGTTGAACACTGAAGCTTTCTTT
>TRBV28|.|TRBJ1-5|.
CASSLTVRKGQPQHF
TGTGCCAGCAGCCTTACAGTCCGTAAAGGACAGCCCCAGCATTTT
>TRBV3-1/TRBV3-2|.|TRBJ1-1|TRBD1
CASGRQGVVAFF
TGTGCCAGCGGGCGACAGGGAGTAGTTGCTTTCTTT
>TRBV5-5|few|TRBJ1-5|.
CASSFTANQPQHF
TGTGCCAGCAGCTTCACAGCAAATCAGCCCCAGCATTTT
>TRBV19|.|TRBJ1-2|.
CASSMDSNYGYTF
TGTGCCAGTAGTATGGACAGTAACTATGGCTACACCTTC
>TRBV5-1|few|TRBJ2-6|TRBD2
CASAGGVNVLTF
TGCGCCAGCGCGGGAGGGGTCAACGTCCTGACTTTC
>TRBV6-2/TRBV6-3|.|TRBJ2-2|TRBD1
CASSEQDRDTGELFF
TGTGCCAGCAGCGAACAGGACAGGGACACCGGGGAGCTGTTTTTT
>TRBV3-1/TRBV3-2|.|TRBJ1-2|.
CASSQDASPNYGYTF
TGTGCCAGCAGCCAAGATGCCAGCCCTAACTATGGCTACACCTTC
>TRBV6-5|.|TRBJ1-4|.
CASDSGGLNEKLFF
TGTGCCAGCGACAGTGGGGGGCTAAATGAAAAACTGTTTTTT
>TRBV6-5|.|TRBJ1-2|TRBD1
CASRKSSGGGGGYTF
TGTGCCAGCAGGAAAAGCTCAGGGGGCGGAGGTGGCTACACCTTC
>TRBV23-1|.|TRBJ1-2|.
CASSPPPAGYYGYTF
TGCGCCAGCAGTCCCCCCCCGGCAGGATACTATGGCTACACCTTC
>TRBV7-2|.|TRBJ2-4|TRBD2
CASSPGGFGKNIQYF
TGTGCCAGCAGCCCGGGGGGATTCGGCAAAAACATTCAGTACTTC
>TRBV2|.|TRBJ2-3|TRBD2
CASSKGLATDTQYF
TGTGCCAGCAGCAAGGGACTAGCCACAGATACGCAGTATTTT
>TRBV7-8|.|TRBJ1-4|.
CASSLDSFEKLFF
TGTGCCAGCAGCTTGGACAGTTTCGAAAAACTGTTTTTT
>TRBV5-6|few|TRBJ2-1|.
CASSLAVLAANEQFF
TGTGCCAGCAGCTTGGCCGTACTGGCGGCCAATGAGCAGTTCTTC
>TRBV3-1/TRBV3-2|many|TRBJ1-2|TRBD1
CASRPGDRGLHGYTF
TGTGCCAGCCGCCCGGGGGACAGGGGGCTTCATGGCTACACCTTC
>TRBV9|.|TRBJ1-1|.
CASSVKPLMNTEAFF
TGTGCCAGCAGCGTAAAACCCCTCATGAACACTGAAGCTTTCTTT
>TRBV2|once|TRBJ1-2|TRBD1
CASRGQASSYGYTF
TGTGCCAGCAGGGGACAGGCGAGTTCCTATGGCTACACCTTC
>TRBV14|.|TRBJ1-2|.
CASSQTTGNYGYTF
TGTGCCAGCAGCCAGACCACAGGGAACTATGGCTACACCTTC
>TRBV5-1|few|TRBJ2-7|.
CASRPLEQAYEQYF
TGCGCCAGCAGACCGCTGGAACAGGCCTACGAGCAGTACTTC
>TRBV30|.|TRBJ2-7|.
CAWSLLGGGSSYEQYF
TGTGCCTGGAGTCTCTTAGGGGGGGGTTCCTCCTACGAGCAGTACTTC
>TRBV2|.|TRBJ2-1|.
CASILEVAVGNEQFF
TGTGCCAGCATCCTTGAGGTAGCGGTAGGTAATGAGCAGTTCTTC
>TRBV5-1|.|TRBJ1-4|.
CASSPRGATNEKLFF
TGCGCCAGCAGTCCTCGAGGGGCCACTAATGAAAAACTGTTTTTT
>TRBV7-2|.|TRBJ1-1|.
CASSLSYPGLAFF
TGTGCCAGCAGCTTAAGTTACCCAGGGTTAGCTTTCTTT
>TRBV6-2/TRBV6-3|.|TRBJ2-6|.
CASSWTVAPSGANVLTF
TGTGCCAGCAGTTGGACAGTTGCCCCCTCTGGGGCCAACGTCCTGACTTTC